Included here is one T cell receptor beta chain sequence, with context. The CDR3 spans 15 residues. CDR1 SGHAT and CDR2 FQNNGV come from the germline V gene. V was clipped by 5 bases and J by 4 bases, with 15 bases between them. The data stem from a study of technical replicates of blood from a few donors. TCRdb's table, derived via immunoSEQ multiplex PCR, lists solely in-frame clones and lacks some. The sample contains about 80,000 clones, 97% of which appear only once. The source of this sequence is a human donor in good health. The chain is built from TRBV11-2 and TRBJ1-3, with a weak D call TRBD1 (6 bases). Input material: T cells isolated from PBMCs. The CDR3 loop is CASSLEQGFGNTIYF. The CDR3 nucleotides are TGTGCCAGCAGCCTCGAACAGGGTTTCGGAAACACCATATATTTT. Full variable domain (missing parts from reference TRBV11-2 and TRBJ1-3): EAGVAQSPRYKIIEKRQSVAFWCNPISGHATLYWYQQILGQGPKLLIQFQNNGVVDDSQLPKDRFSAERLKGVDSTLKIQPAKLEDSAVYLCASSLEQGFGNTIYFGEGSWLTVV.